Listed here are 30 T cell receptor beta chains from one sample, sequenced in a study of cytomegalovirus exposure and HLA in healthy donors. Use of 60 Vbeta and 13 Jbeta primers characterized the PCR. Data came from immunoSEQ multiplex PCR; TCRdb stores just in-frame clones and leaves some out. The sample shows about 110,000 clones, just over 70% of them seen only once. The material sequenced was PBMCs. The receptors stem from a boy between 10 and 17 years old in good health and CMV-seronegative.

This clone was counted between two and nine times. The genes are TRBV7-9 and TRBJ1-1; D not resolved. CDR1 SEHNR and CDR2 FQNEAQ come from the germline V gene (reference sequence). There are 13 residues in the CDR3. V dropped 1 base and J dropped 3 bases, with 6 bases sitting between them. The CDR3 reads CASSLERDTEAFF. The DNA for the CDR3 is TGTGCCAGCAGCTTAGAACGGGACACTGAAGCTTTCTTT.

This rearrangement joins TRBV4-1 to TRBJ2-5, with 9 bases fitting TRBD2. Germline-derived CDR1 and CDR2 are MGHRA and YSYEKL. The CDR3 runs 16 residues. V dropped 4 bases and J dropped 5; count of bases not matched to a gene: 11. CDR3: CASSRMIAGVGETQYF. CDR3 coding DNA: TGCGCCAGCAGCCGGATGATAGCGGGAGTCGGGGAGACCCAGTACTTC.

This chain uses TRBV10-1 with TRBJ2-3; the match to TRBD2 covers 7 bases. This CDR3 is 14 amino acids long. CDR1 and CDR2 from the germline V gene are WNHNN and SYGVQD (reference sequence). Trimming at V came to 8 bases and at J to 2 bases, leaving 7 bases not matched to a gene. The CDR3 loop reads CASGAGALTDTQYF. CDR3 DNA: TGCGCCAGCGGGGCGGGAGCCCTCACAGATACGCAGTATTTT.

A single count supports this clone. J is TRBJ2-7 and V is TRBV7-2; D gene unclear. The CDR3 has 14 amino acids. The V gene lost 1 base and the J gene lost 2 bases, with 9 bases spanning the gap. Per germline, CDR1 SGHTA and CDR2 FQGNSA. The CDR3 DNA reads TGTGCCAGCAGCTTAGTTCAGGAAGCCTACGAGCAGTACTTC. It translates to CASSLVQEAYEQYF.

This clone was observed a few times. CDR3 nucleotide sequence: TGTGCCATCAGTGACGAGGGATTTGGTGAAAAACTGTTTTTT. This translates into CAISDEGFGEKLFF. V and J are TRBV10-3 and TRBJ1-4; D remains unclear. The CDR3 spans 14 residues. V lost 3 bases to trimming and J lost 7 bases, with 12 bases between them. CDR1 is ENHRY and CDR2 is SYGVKD in the germline V gene.

The chain uses TRBV5-4 and TRBJ1-1; 8 positions match TRBD1. There are 14 residues in the CDR3. The trim removed 5 bases at V and 2 bases at J, leaving 5 bases unmatched. In germline, CDR1 is SGHNT, CDR2 YYREEE (reference sequence). The CDR3 DNA follows: TGTGCCAGCAGATTCCAGGGGGCAAACACTGAAGCTTTCTTT. As protein: CASRFQGANTEAFF. Full variable domain (rest looked up from reference TRBV5-4 and TRBJ1-1): ETGVTQSPTHLIKTRGQQVTLRCSSQSGHNTVSWYQQALGQGPQFIFQYYREEENGRGNFPPRFSGLQFPNYSSELNVNALELDDSALYLCASRFQGANTEAFFGQGTRLTVV.

This clone was seen a handful of times. The V and J genes are TRBV2 and TRBJ1-2; 8 bases are shared with TRBD1. With V trimmed by 5 bases and J by 4 bases, 3 bases remained unmatched. The CDR3 is 13 amino acids. Germline-derived CDR1 and CDR2 are SNHLY and FYNNEI. For the CDR3, the DNA is TGTGCCAGCAGTACGGGACAGGTCTATGGCTACACCTTC. Amino acids: CASSTGQVYGYTF.

This clone came up a few times. J is TRBJ2-5 and V is TRBV5-1; 8 bases align to TRBD2. CDR3 length equals 17 residues. CDR1 SGHRS and CDR2 YFSETQ come from the germline V gene. V dropped 2 bases and J dropped 0; count of bases not matched to a gene: 9. The CDR3 region is CASSLGPAGEYQETQYF. The CDR3 DNA reads TGCGCCAGCAGCTTAGGTCCAGCGGGGGAGTACCAAGAGACCCAGTACTTC.

The chain employs TRBV7-6 and TRBJ2-1; 9 nucleotides align to TRBD2. V shed 5 bases and J 7 bases; nucleotides not matched to a gene: 9. Per germline, CDR1 SGHVS and CDR2 FNYEAQ. The CDR3 has 15 residues. In nucleotides, the CDR3 is TGTGCCAGCAGCCAAGCTCCCCTAGCGGGGAATGAGCAGTTCTTC. It codes for CASSQAPLAGNEQFF.

This chain connects TRBV7-9 to TRBJ1-4; D unresolved. From germline, CDR1 is SEHNR and CDR2 FQNEAQ (reference sequence). V gave up 5 bases and J gave up 0 bases, with 10 bases separating them. The CDR3 consists of 15 residues. CDR3 sequence: CASSVVGATNEKLFF. The CDR3 DNA reads TGTGCCAGCAGCGTCGTCGGGGCAACTAATGAAAAACTGTTTTTT.

This clone appeared a few times. V and J are TRBV18 and TRBJ2-7; TRBD2 might be the D (5 bases). V was trimmed by 6 bases and J by 0 bases, leaving 21 bases between them. The CDR3 totals 17 residues. Germline V gene data show CDR1 as KGHSH and CDR2 as LQKENI. CDR3 protein: CASSVEGLTSSSYEQYF. In DNA, the CDR3 is TGTGCCAGCTCTGTTGAGGGTCTAACCTCCTCCTCCTACGAGCAGTACTTC.

The V and J genes are TRBV6-5 and TRBJ2-1; a weak D match, TRBD2 (6 bases). Germline V CDR1 and CDR2: MNHEY, SVGAGI. Between the trimmed V and J ends, which lost 7 bases and 8 bases, there was a span of 21 bases. The CDR3 spans 15 residues. The CDR3 DNA reads as TGTGCCAGCACCCCGGGGGTAGGGGTCCTCGATGAGCAGTTCTTC. It yields the protein CASTPGVGVLDEQFF.

In its sample, this clone was seen once. The rearrangement joins TRBV7-2 to TRBJ2-7; TRBD2 agrees at 11 bases. In germline, CDR1 is SGHTA, CDR2 FQGNSA. The J segment lost 0 bases and the V segment lost 2 bases, leaving 6 bases of the junction unmatched. The CDR3 sequence is 17 residues long. CDR3 residues: CASSLSLTSGSSYEQYF. The DNA for the CDR3 is TGTGCCAGCAGCTTATCCCTAACTAGCGGGAGCTCCTACGAGCAGTACTTC.

The chain is built from TRBV7-9 and TRBJ2-7; D remains ambiguous. The CDR3 is made up of 13 amino acids. With 5 bases removed from V and 0 bases from J, the gap between germline ends came to 8 bases. CDR1 is SEHNR and CDR2 is FQNEAQ in the germline V gene (reference sequence). CDR3 amino acids: CASSPGPSYEQYF. CDR3 sequence (DNA): TGTGCCAGCAGCCCGGGTCCCTCCTACGAGCAGTACTTC. Full variable domain (outside the CDR3, taken from reference TRBV7-9 and TRBJ2-7): DTGVSQNPRHKITKRGQNVTFRCDPISEHNRLYWYRQTLGQGPEFLTYFQNEAQLEKSRLLSDRFSAERPKGSFSTLEIQRTEQGDSAMYLCASSPGPSYEQYFGPGTRLTVT.

This chain connects TRBV6-1 to TRBJ2-7; 11 bases agree with TRBD2. The V segment lost 2 bases and the J segment 0 bases; nucleotides outside the gene matches: 0. The V gene's germline CDR1 is MNHNS and CDR2 SASEGT. This CDR3 has 15 amino acids. CDR3 protein: CASSELAGGSYEQYF. In DNA, the CDR3 is TGTGCCAGCAGTGAACTAGCGGGGGGCTCCTACGAGCAGTACTTC.

DNA for the CDR3: TGTGCCAGTAGTATAGGGACAGGGGGCGATCAGCCCCAGCATTTT. It yields the protein CASSIGTGGDQPQHF. The chain combines TRBV19 with TRBJ1-5, with 11 bases fitting TRBD1. V was clipped by 1 base and J by 5 bases; unmatched bases: 1. The CDR3 consists of 15 residues. The germline CDR1 and CDR2 sequences are LNHDA and SQIVND (reference sequence).

This sequence joins TRBV6-1 and TRBJ1-1; TRBD1 agrees at 8 bases. The CDR3 contains 15 residues. Germline V gene sequence: CDR1 MNHNS, CDR2 SASEGT. V lost 3 bases, J lost 4 bases, and 7 bases stayed unmatched. CDR3: CASSESPGGLTEAFF. In DNA, the CDR3 is TGTGCCAGCAGTGAGTCACCAGGGGGCCTCACTGAAGCTTTCTTT.

This clone was detected a few times. The V call is TRBV4-3, the J call TRBJ2-1; no clear D gene. The V gene lost 0 bases and the J gene lost 3 bases, with 9 bases spanning the gap. Germline CDR1 reads LGHNA; CDR2 reads YSLEER. There are 15 residues in the CDR3. The CDR3, as DNA: TGCGCCAGCAGCCAAGATCTGGGCAACTACAATGAGCAGTTCTTC. As protein: CASSQDLGNYNEQFF.

The CDR3 region is CASTSGYEQFF. The CDR3 DNA follows: TGCGCCAGCACTAGTGGGTATGAGCAGTTCTTC. The rearrangement uses TRBV5-1 and TRBJ2-1; D gene uncertain. Trimming pared 6 bases from V and 8 bases from J, leaving 9 bases between. This CDR3 is built from 11 residues. Germline values: CDR1 SGHRS, CDR2 YFSETQ.

This clone was picked up a small number of times. The chain joins TRBV10-3 to TRBJ1-6; maybe TRBD1 (6 bases). The CDR3 spans 13 residues. The germline V gene encodes CDR1 ENHRY and CDR2 SYGVKD. Between the trimmed V and J ends, which lost 10 bases and 4 bases, there was a span of 11 bases. The CDR3 here is CASWGQYNSPLHF. The CDR3 nucleotides are TGTGCCAGCTGGGGGCAGTATAATTCACCCCTCCACTTT.

V and J are TRBV27 and TRBJ1-2; TRBD1 matches 7 bases. The CDR3 covers 16 residues. J was trimmed by 1 base and V by 4 bases; bases with no gene match: 9. Looked up from germline, CDR1 is MNHEY and CDR2 is SMNVEV (reference sequence). CDR3 sequence: CASSSYRTGDNYGYTF. In DNA form, the CDR3 reads TGTGCCAGCAGTTCCTACCGCACAGGGGATAACTATGGCTACACCTTC.

The sample holds a few counts of this clone. The rearrangement links TRBV30 to TRBJ2-5; TRBD1 aligns across 7 bases. Germline-derived CDR1 and CDR2 are GTSNPN and SVGIG (reference sequence). The CDR3 totals 12 residues. V lost 0 bases, J lost 5 bases, and 0 bases stayed unmatched. The CDR3 DNA is TGTGCCTGGAGTGTACAGGGGGAGACCCAGTACTTC. It is translated as CAWSVQGETQYF.

The chain uses TRBV6-5 and TRBJ2-1, with 9 positions matching TRBD2. Germline CDR1 and CDR2: MNHEY and SVGAGI. Trimming took 3 bases from V and 12 from J; bases not matched to a gene: 12. This CDR3 is 15 amino acids long. CDR3 nucleotide sequence: TGTGCCAGCAGTTATGGGCGGGAGGGCCAAGGATCGCAGTTCTTC. Protein: CASSYGREGQGSQFF.

This clone appeared once. This chain uses TRBV7-8 with TRBJ2-3; 15 bases line up with TRBD2. The germline V gene has CDR1 SGHVS and CDR2 FQNEAQ. The trim removed 5 bases at V and 0 bases at J, leaving 6 bases unmatched. The CDR3 totals 18 residues. CDR3 sequence: CASSPGTSGGYSTDTQYF. The DNA of the CDR3 is TGTGCCAGCAGCCCTGGGACTAGCGGGGGGTATAGCACAGATACGCAGTATTTT. The whole variable domain, filled in from reference TRBV7-8 and TRBJ2-3, reads GAGVSQSPRYKVAKRGQDVALRCDPISGHVSLFWYQQALGQGPEFLTYFQNEAQLDKSGLPSDRFFAERPEGSVSTLKIQRTQQEDSAVYLCASSPGTSGGYSTDTQYFGPGTRLTVL.

The sample holds a few counts of this clone. CDR3 DNA: TGTGCCAGCAGCGAAGGGACAGCCAACACTGAAGCTTTCTTT. Amino acids: CASSEGTANTEAFF. The chain joins TRBV5-4 to TRBJ1-1; TRBD1 agrees at 7 bases. The length of the CDR3 is 14 residues. The J segment lost 2 bases and the V segment lost 4 bases, leaving 5 bases of the junction unmatched. Per germline, CDR1 SGHNT and CDR2 YYREEE (reference sequence).

The chain couples TRBV5-8 to TRBJ2-7; D gene unclear. Germline V gives CDR1 SGHTS, CDR2 YDEGEE. The CDR3 has 14 amino acids. Trimming left V 0 bases short and J 0 bases short, with 7 bases between. This CDR3 reads CASSLAADSYEQYF. The CDR3 bases are TGTGCCAGCAGCTTGGCTGCAGACTCCTACGAGCAGTACTTC.

V gene TRBV27 combines with J gene TRBJ1-4; a weak D match, TRBD1 (5 bases). V was cut by 2 bases and J by 8 bases, with 15 bases left in between. There are 15 residues in the CDR3. The germline gives CDR1 MNHEY, CDR2 SMNVEV (reference sequence). DNA of the CDR3: TGTGCCAGCAGTTTACTCTCGGGGGGAAGGGAAAAACTGTTTTTT. This translates into CASSLLSGGREKLFF.

The table lists this clone with a count of one. V usage is TRBV7-8 and J usage is TRBJ1-2; possible D gene TRBD1, 5 bases. The CDR3 has 15 amino acids. Per the germline V gene, CDR1 is SGHVS and CDR2 is FQNEAQ. V shed 1 base and J shed 5 bases, with 14 bases lying between them. The CDR3 region has the DNA TGTGCCAGCAGCTTAGACCGCAGGGCCCGATATGGCTACACCTTC. Protein: CASSLDRRARYGYTF.

Only a few counts were recorded for this clone. The J gene is TRBJ2-7, the V gene TRBV5-8; D is possibly TRBD1 (6 bases). V lost 3 bases, J lost 9 bases, and 19 bases lay in between. The germline V gene has CDR1 SGHTS and CDR2 YDEGEE. This CDR3 has 14 amino acids. Here the CDR3 reads CASSWGLDALRQYF. Written as DNA, the CDR3 is TGTGCCAGCAGCTGGGGGCTGGACGCTCTGAGGCAGTACTTC.

V gene TRBV27 combines with J gene TRBJ2-7; possibly TRBD1 for D (6 bases). This CDR3 has 15 amino acids. The germline gives CDR1 MNHEY, CDR2 SMNVEV (reference sequence). The V end lost 2 bases, the J end lost 5 bases, and 16 bases lay between the germline ends. The CDR3 protein is CASSLGRDTADEQYF. Here the CDR3 DNA reads TGTGCCAGCAGTTTAGGAAGGGACACGGCGGACGAGCAGTACTTC.